This TCR beta chain was observed in a study of blood T cell repertoires in COVID-19. About the study: PBMCs, B-cell-depleted T cells, or T cells were the source of the cDNA or gDNA that made up the material.

This clone showed up just once. Per the original data handling: Using reference gene primer amplification, nucleated cell counts were estimated. Assay used: immunoSEQ multiplex PCR; TCRdb lists only in-frame clones, some missing. D and trimming come from the DNA, and the V and J calls and clone size come from that table. The sample includes around 700,000 clones, about 87% seen only once; the top ten take approximately 0.25%. Trimming removed 6 bases at V and 8 bases at J, with 13 bases between. CDR1 and CDR2 from the germline V gene are MNHNY and SVGAGI (reference sequence). The CDR3 runs to 12 residues.

Material for sequencing was peripheral blood. The receptor comes from a young woman with acute or convalescent COVID-19. This sequence joins TRBV6-6 and TRBJ1-2; D may be TRBD1 (5 bases). The CDR3 loop reads CASSTQGVGYTF. DNA of the CDR3: TGTGCCAGCAGCACTCAAGGGGTCGGCTACACCTTC.